This T cell receptor (beta chain) was recorded in a study of cytomegalovirus exposure and HLA in healthy donors (dated by TCRdb to about 2017). A note on the overall study: An earlier analysis of several hundred of the donors reported 276 Gb of sequence data and roughly 110 million unique TCR beta sequences from some 180 million T cells. Approximately 300 gigabases of sequencing data and 75 million to 85 million unique TCR sequences made up an early release that covered several hundred HLA-typed donors. Rather than drawing on any new phenotypic data, the later analysis identified candidate immune exposures from TCR beta sequences and the way those sequences occurred across donors. Both class I and class II loci were covered by HLA typing, at four-digit resolution. About five DR-DQ haplotypes were treated as single units for association and clustering because of strong linkage in the cohort. The T cell repertoires of 700 or so subjects were profiled by immunosequencing and related to cytomegalovirus serostatus. To predict cytomegalovirus infection status, the study combined high-throughput TCR immunosequencing, statistical association of individual TCRs with disease status, and machine learning. The study was designed to test whether signatures of past pathogen exposure could be identified by cataloging public T cell receptors. Across around 400 genotyped donors of the cohort, an average of about 200,000 unique TCR beta nucleotide sequences per donor were sequenced, and 15% to 20% of those sequences were non-productive. Donor age, sex, ethnicity and CMV serostatus were compiled together with the repertoire data. To study patterns of TCR occurrence, a later analysis re-analyzed previously published TCR beta repertoires from several hundred donors and added high-resolution HLA genotyping. An earlier analysis of about 620 of the donors applied high-throughput TCR beta sequencing to assess whether each TCR beta V gene segment acted as functional or pseudogenic. Among the roughly 390 genotyped donors, about 83% belonged to the genetic ancestry cluster associated with self-reported Caucasian donors. In a later genetic analysis, genome-wide SNP genotypes for about 55% of the roughly 670 donors were used, and that subset was treated as a discovery cohort. Typing coverage differed by locus: A, B, C, DRB1 and DQB1 were typed in roughly 620-630 donors, DQA1 in 522, DPA1 in approximately 600, and DPB1 in 450 to 490. All discovery cohort repertoires had been generated using a single sequencing platform. In addition to the first cohort of roughly 700 subjects, a separate validation cohort of around 110 different subjects was used. Broad study findings and their caveats: In an earlier analysis of about 600 of the donors, most TCR beta V segments appeared in productive rearrangements about 87% or about 30% of the time, broadly matching IMGT annotations. Because HLA typing was unavailable for some donors at each locus, only the typed subset was used in association tests. A further reported finding was that TCR beta sequences accurately predicted the HLA-A and HLA-B alleles for most subjects in the first cohort. In a later analysis, some 17,000 TCR beta sequences were associated with specific HLA alleles at a false discovery rate of 0.05. A later analysis reported that several top co-occurrence clusters appeared linked to parvovirus B19, influenza, CMV and Epstein-Barr virus. According to a later genetic analysis, donors in an Asian-associated ancestry cluster had fewer N-insertions in productive TCRs than the roughly 670-donor mean. The study gave a list of about 160 TCR beta chains associated with cytomegalovirus. This cohort had only TCR beta chains sequenced, and the lack of alpha or paired-chain data limited which features could be detected. The classifier was reported to diagnose cytomegalovirus status with high specificity and sensitivity in both the original cohort and the validation cohort. A later genetic analysis associated a missense DCLRE1C variant with V-gene and J-gene trimming of TCR beta chains, and an independent cohort replicated the association. Presence/absence analyses assumed roughly uniform sequencing depth across donors, an assumption that may not hold. While some public TCRs were present in many individuals, most TCR sequences turned up only very rarely across donors. A few of the identified cytomegalovirus-associated TCR beta chains were confirmed in vitro to be specific for cytomegalovirus antigens. A group of highly shared sequence variants was considered likely to be a technical artifact of the sequencing pipeline. The only immune exposure information available for the cohort was CMV serostatus. The earlier analysis of about 600 of the donors excluded about 16 rarely observed V segments, including chromosome 9 orphons, because counts were too low. A later analysis found that HLA-associated TCR beta chains were more clonally expanded and had lower generation probabilities than equally common non-associated chains. According to a later analysis, most CMV-associated TCR beta chains appeared to be HLA-restricted, and the HLA associations seemed to be driven largely by CMV exposure. Correlated functional status among segregating V segments might be attributable to linkage disequilibrium, but an unknown experimental factor could not be ruled out. The authors suggested that the approach could potentially be extended to other disease states and immunological phenotypes. When HLA alleles, especially DR and DQ, strongly co-occurred, TCR associations were difficult to assign to individual alleles. In a later analysis, TCR association rates were found to vary across HLA loci, with the most associated TCRs seen for DRB1 alleles and the fewest for HLA-C alleles. Some IMGT-functional V segments, including TRBV6-2 and TRBV6-3, could not be distinguished by the 87-base-pair reads and were therefore excluded.

At the junction V is shortened by 3 bases and J by 3 bases, with 17 bases in between. The CDR3 runs 17 amino acids, cysteine and phenylalanine included. The only DNA kept is the CDR3, 51 bases in frame from the first base. Per the germline V gene, SNHLY is the CDR1 and FYNNEI is the CDR2. Receptor amplification or capture employed the immunoSEQ multiplex PCR assay. For the multiplex PCR, a mixture combining 60 forward primers for TCR Vbeta segments and 13 reverse primers for TCR Jbeta segments was used. The CDR3 region of rearranged TCR beta genes was amplified from genomic DNA with a multiplex PCR assay. Amplified TCR beta libraries were sequenced as 87-base-pair reads on the Illumina HiSeq System. The authors processed their data as follows. Across the 600 to 700 repertoires, a later analysis counted roughly 77 million unique TCR beta chains, 9 million to 14 million of which were shared by at least two donors. Raw reads were error-corrected and collapsed into unique sequences with a nearest-neighbor algorithm that merged closely related sequences to remove PCR and sequencing errors. V, D and J gene segments were assigned by aligning CDR3 sequences to IMGT reference sequences. For a sequence to be retained, at least a six-nucleotide match to both a V gene segment and a J gene segment was required. Rearrangements were called productive when the CDR3 lacked stop codons and stayed in frame with V and J; all others were non-productive. Following IMGT convention, CDR3 was defined as the stretch from the second conserved V-encoded cysteine up to the conserved J-encoded phenylalanine. The earlier analysis of approximately 500 of the donors excluded sequences that lacked an unambiguous match to a single V gene segment. In an earlier analysis of around 600 of the donors, V segments were called functional above 56.7% productive rearrangements and were called segregating when the between-donor standard deviation exceeded 5%. A statistical classification framework was developed to diagnose cytomegalovirus status using the catalog of TCR beta chain sequences. V and J gene assignment, in a later analysis, came from comparing TCR nucleotide sequences with IMGT/GENE-DB human TR gene sequences. In a later analysis, CDR3 sequences and most-parsimonious VDJ recombination scenarios were assigned using the TCRdist pipeline. In a later analysis, every TCR beta chain was defined by the combination of its CDR3 amino acid sequence and its V-gene family, and reads without a unique V-gene family were dropped. In a later analysis, fewer than 650 highly shared, low-generation-probability nucleotide sequences were removed to address suspected cross-contamination and a sequencing artifact. In a later analysis, a clonal expansion index for each public chain was calculated from normalized within-repertoire ranks of inferred template counts. Generation probabilities in a later analysis came from a VDJ recombination model fitted to out-of-frame rearrangements, and those results were checked against IGoR. In a later analysis, hypergeometric tests were used to score TCR-TCR, TCR-HLA and TCR-CMV co-occurrence, with a repertoire-size bias correction applied to TCR pairs. In a later analysis, false discovery rates were estimated by permuting HLA or CMV assignments 20 times. In a later analysis, co-occurring TCRs were grouped using DBSCAN, and TCRdist sequence similarity was added for clustering within HLA-allele-positive subsets. For co-occurrence clustering, repertoires with fewer than 30,000 or more than 120,000 public chains were excluded, along with about five repertoires with anomalous nucleotide sharing. TCRdb re-hosts the immuneACCESS table, in-frame sequences only. Its copies lack some clones; in the studies checked, an unresolved V gene accounts for under half of them, and the cause for the rest is not known. The V and J calls and clone size were taken over from that table, and D and trimming were inferred from the DNA. The sample table records around 100,000 clones; 79% of these occur just once. The biggest ten clones account for 2.5% to 3.5% of the sample.

The cohort was made up of approximately 700 healthy bone marrow donors. Cohort members were all nominally healthy when sampled, although unrecorded immune exposures were likely present. The donor tested CMV seropositive and was one of the 289 seropositive cohort members. Each donor provided a peripheral blood sample, and peripheral blood mononuclear cells were used for TCR beta sequencing. The Qiagen DNeasy Blood Extraction Kit was used to extract genomic DNA from the blood cell samples. This clone was picked up one time. Its specific antigen is unknown. No base quality information exists; no much larger clone differs at one position.

The sequenced sample consisted of PBMCs. This receptor was identified in a woman between 18 and 30 years old in good health and CMV-seropositive. The rearrangement combines TRBV2 with TRBJ2-2, with no reliable assignment of the D segment. The CDR3 reads CASSESQTPRHTGELFF. Here is the DNA: TGTGCCAGCAGTGAGTCTCAGACACCTCGGCACACCGGGGAGCTGTTTTTT. Extended through the reference TRBV2 and TRBJ2-2 proteins, this CDR3 yields the full variable domain: EPEVTQTPSHQVTQMGQEVILRCVPISNHLYFYWYRQILGQKVEFLVSFYNNEISEKSEIFDDQFSVERPDGSNFTLKIRSTKLEDSAMYFCASSESQTPRHTGELFFGEGSRLTVL.